The clone carrying this TCR beta chain was observed a few times. Its antigen is unidentified. The source of the sample is a study of T cells in Graves' hyperthyroidism and ophthalmopathy. General study findings and limits: Researchers found most expanded thyroid clonotypes above 0.001 in blood as well.

With V trimmed by 5 bases and J by 7 bases, 6 bases remained unmatched. This CDR3 is 14 amino acids long. From RNA transcripts, TCR beta CDR3 regions were amplified. The HTBI primer set was used in a first-round RT-PCR of the TCR CDR3. TCRdb redid the calling of the multiplex PCR reads with MiXCR, one entry per CDR3 protein. The sample carries about 560,000 distinct CDR3 sequences, around 15% recorded once. This TCR derives from a woman under 30 with Graves' hyperthyroidism. The sample was blood. The chain employs TRBV12-3 or TRBV12-4 and TRBJ2-3, with 10 bases matching TRBD2. Here the CDR3 reads CASSQSGRGNTQYF. The CDR3, as DNA: TGTGCCAGCAGTCAAAGCGGGAGGGGCAATACGCAGTATTTT.